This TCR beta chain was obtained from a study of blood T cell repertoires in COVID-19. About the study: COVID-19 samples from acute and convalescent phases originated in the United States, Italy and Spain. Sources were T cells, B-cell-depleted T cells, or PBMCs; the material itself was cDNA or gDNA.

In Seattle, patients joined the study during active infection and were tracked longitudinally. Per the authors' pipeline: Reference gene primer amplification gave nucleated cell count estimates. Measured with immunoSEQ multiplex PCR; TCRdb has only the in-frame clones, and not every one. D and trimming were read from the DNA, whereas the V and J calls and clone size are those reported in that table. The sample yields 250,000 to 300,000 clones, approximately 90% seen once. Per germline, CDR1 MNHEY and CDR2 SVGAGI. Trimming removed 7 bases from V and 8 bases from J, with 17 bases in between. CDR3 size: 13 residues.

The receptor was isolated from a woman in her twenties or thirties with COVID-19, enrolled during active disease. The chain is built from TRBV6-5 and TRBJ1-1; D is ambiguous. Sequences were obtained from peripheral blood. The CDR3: CASKREMTAEAFF. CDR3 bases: TGTGCCAGCAAGAGGGAAATGACGGCCGAAGCTTTCTTT.